This T cell receptor beta chain was captured by sequencing in a study of blood T cell repertoires in COVID-19. CDR3 length equals 15 residues. Sequencing was performed with immunoSEQ multiplex PCR; in TCRdb, only in-frame clones are kept and a portion is missing. The table shows around 140,000 clones, with approximately 92% occurring only once. This receptor was identified in a man aged 18 to 29 with COVID-19, enrolled during active disease. Material for sequencing was peripheral blood. The chain carries TRBV21-1 and TRBJ2-7; TRBD2 is the table's D call and was not checked against the DNA. TRBV21-1 corresponds to a pseudogene. CDR3 residues: CASSKEGGLYHEQYF. The CDR3, as DNA: TGTGCCAGCAGCAAAGAGGGAGGGCTTTATCACGAGCAGTACTTC.